Listed below are T cell receptor beta chains from one sample, sequenced in a study of blood T cell repertoires in COVID-19. Repertoires were generated with immunoSEQ multiplex PCR, while TCRdb's copy carries only in-frame clones and drops some. The table lists around 300,000 clones, 70% to 90% of them singletons. Sequencing was done on a sample of peripheral blood. These TCRs come from a woman in her 30s with COVID-19, enrolled during active disease. Both conserved end residues are part of each CDR3. The D gene is left open where the match is weak. The size field is filled for only some rows; it gives once, few, many or a size class.

J,size,D,V,CDR3,DNA
TRBJ1-2,many,-,TRBV2,CASTQGRGSDGYTF,TGTGCCAGCACCCAAGGGAGAGGGAGCGATGGCTACACCTTC
TRBJ1-1,-,TRBD1,TRBV15,CATSLRTGHTEAFF,TGTGCCACCAGCCTTAGGACAGGGCACACTGAAGCTTTCTTT
TRBJ2-3,-,-,TRBV28,CASIQGSFTDTQYF,TGTGCCAGCATTCAGGGGTCGTTCACAGATACGCAGTATTTT
TRBJ2-5,-,-,TRBV5-1,CASRTGFLSQETQYF,TGCGCCAGTCGAACAGGGTTCCTCTCGCAAGAGACCCAGTACTTC
TRBJ1-2,-,-,TRBV4-1,CASSQDKGGYGYTF,TGCGCCAGCAGCCAAGATAAAGGGGGCTATGGCTACACCTTC
TRBJ1-1,-,-,TRBV6-2/TRBV6-3,CASSLFGEATEAFF,TGTGCCAGCAGTCTTTTCGGGGAGGCCACTGAAGCTTTCTTT
TRBJ1-1,few,TRBD1,TRBV19,CASSTGTGRPEAFF,TGTGCCAGCTCGACCGGGACAGGGCGGCCTGAAGCTTTCTTT
TRBJ2-5,-,-,TRBV28,CASSYFGNKETQYF,TGTGCCAGCAGCTATTTCGGGAACAAAGAGACCCAGTACTTC
TRBJ2-5,few,TRBD1,TRBV4-2,CASSQEEGAQGTQYF,TGTGCCAGCAGCCAAGAAGAGGGGGCCCAGGGGACCCAGTACTTC
TRBJ1-2,-,TRBD1,TRBV9,CASSVGSVRGNYGYTF,TGTGCCAGCAGCGTAGGTTCGGTCAGGGGGAACTATGGCTACACCTTC
TRBJ1-4,once,TRBD1,TRBV18,CASSAGQSRQEKLFF,TGTGCCAGCTCAGCGGGACAGAGCCGCCAAGAAAAACTGTTTTTT
TRBJ2-1,-,-,TRBV11-2,CASSLVWGDNEQFF,TGTGCCAGCAGCTTAGTCTGGGGGGACAATGAGCAGTTCTTC
TRBJ2-7,-,TRBD1,TRBV18,CASSPGTGGGEQYF,TGTGCCAGCTCACCGGGGACAGGGGGCGGCGAGCAGTACTTC
TRBJ2-7,-,TRBD1,TRBV5-4,CASSSGTGSYEQYF,TGTGCCAGCAGCTCCGGGACAGGGAGCTACGAGCAGTACTTC
TRBJ1-6,-,TRBD1,TRBV27,CASSPDRGHNSPLHF,TGTGCCAGCAGCCCCGACAGGGGCCATAATTCACCCCTCCACTTT
TRBJ2-5,-,-,TRBV11-2,CASSYGQGLMQETQYF,TGTGCCAGCAGCTACGGCCAGGGCCTGATGCAAGAGACCCAGTACTTC
TRBJ1-2,medium-sized,-,TRBV4-2,CASNQWASSYGYTF,TGTGCCAGCAACCAATGGGCCTCCAGCTATGGCTACACCTTC
TRBJ2-5,-,-,TRBV5-4,CASSGDWTQETQYF,TGTGCCAGCAGCGGCGACTGGACTCAAGAGACCCAGTACTTC
TRBJ1-1,-,TRBD1,TRBV18,CASSPTGDTEAFF,TGTGCCAGCTCACCTACAGGGGACACTGAAGCTTTCTTT